Shown below are 29 T cell receptor beta chains from a single sample sequenced in a study of regulatory T cells in long-lasting Graves disease. Combining iRepertoire HTBI primers with Arm-PCR of CDR3 regions, the authors built TCR beta libraries. Each CDR3 protein gets one entry after TCRdb re-called the multiplex PCR reads with MiXCR. The table shows more than 300,000 distinct CDR3 sequences, with about 14% occurring only once. Time point of the sample: newly diagnosed GD, antithyroid drugs for less than 3 months. Generation of the TCR library employed RNA extracted from PBMCs. Sequenced here: peripheral blood mononuclear cells (PBMCs), sampled at new diagnosis, from a patient treated with antithyroid drugs. Source of these receptors: a female donor with Graves disease.

This clonotype was picked up many times. This chain links TRBV6-5 with TRBJ2-7; 10 positions match TRBD2. V lost 0 bases and J lost 3; bases outside the gene matches: 5. The V gene's germline CDR1 is MNHEY and CDR2 SVGAGI. The CDR3 has 16 amino acids. In nucleotides, the CDR3 is TGTGCCAGCAGTTACTCCCCAGCGGGAGGGATCTACGAGCAGTACTTC. It yields the protein CASSYSPAGGIYEQYF.

The sample holds many counts of this clonotype. V usage is TRBV3-1 and J usage is TRBJ2-7; D not resolved. The CDR3 consists of 14 residues. Deletions cut 1 base from V and 2 bases from J, with 9 bases between. Looked up from germline, CDR1 is LGHDT and CDR2 is YNNKEL (reference sequence). The CDR3 region has the DNA TGTGCCAGCAGCCAAGGTACTTCTACCTACGAGCAGTACTTC. Amino acids: CASSQGTSTYEQYF.

This clonotype was seen a few times. V gene TRBV27 combines with J gene TRBJ1-1; D is unresolved. The CDR3 covers 14 residues. Germline V CDR1 and CDR2: MNHEY, SMNVEV (reference sequence). V lost 2 bases and J 5 bases, leaving 12 bases between the germline ends. The CDR3 sequence is CASSLGRTRTEAFF. CDR3 nucleotide sequence: TGTGCCAGCAGTTTAGGGCGGACCCGGACTGAAGCTTTCTTT.

As to this clonotype: It may be a read error: a sequence one base away is much more abundant. The V gene is TRBV3-1, the J gene TRBJ2-3; D unclear. V lost 4 bases, J lost 6 bases, and 17 bases lay in between. This CDR3 region has 15 residues. Per the germline V gene, CDR1 is LGHDT and CDR2 is YNNKEL (reference sequence). The CDR3 loop is CASSPRASNRDTQYF. In nucleotides, the CDR3 is TGTGCCAGCAGCCCCCGGGCATCAAATCGCGATACGCAGTATTTT.

The chain carries TRBV6-1 and TRBJ2-3; no clear D. Trimming shortened V by 3 bases and J by 12 bases, and 7 bases separated the two germline ends. Germline lookup yields CDR1 MNHNS and CDR2 SASEGT. The CDR3 length is 10 residues. CDR3 loop: CASSDSTQYF. The CDR3 nucleotides read TGTGCCAGCAGTGATAGTACCCAGTATTTT.

The rearrangement joins TRBV27 to TRBJ2-1, with TRBD2 matching 9 bases. Trimming removed 2 bases from V and 2 bases from J; junction bases left unmatched: 7. The CDR3 sequence is 17 residues long. Germline loops: CDR1 MNHEY, CDR2 SMNVEV (reference sequence). CDR3 sequence reads: CASSLGTTSGTYNEQFF. CDR3 coding DNA: TGTGCCAGCAGTTTAGGCACGACTAGCGGCACCTACAATGAGCAGTTCTTC.

This clonotype was found many times. The chain links TRBV5-5 to TRBJ2-7; perhaps TRBD1 as D (6 bases). The V end lost 6 bases, the J end lost 3 bases, and 13 bases lay between the germline ends. Per the germline V gene, CDR1 is SGHKS and CDR2 is YYEKEE (reference sequence). The CDR3 extends over 13 amino acids. The CDR3 reads CASTLGDNYEQYF. CDR3 coding DNA: TGTGCCAGCACTCTCGGGGACAACTACGAGCAGTACTTC.

This clonotype was picked up many times. The chain employs TRBV27 and TRBJ2-1; tentatively, D is TRBD2 (6 bases). The CDR3 spans 12 residues. V was shortened by 2 bases and J by 12 bases, with 11 bases between the two germline ends. Looked up from germline, CDR1 is MNHEY and CDR2 is SMNVEV (reference sequence). CDR3 nucleotides: TGTGCCAGCAGTTTAGGGCCCGGGGGGCAGTTCTTC. The encoded protein is CASSLGPGGQFF.

This clonotype was picked up many times. CDR3 sequence reads: CASNLHQGTEAFF. Here the CDR3 DNA reads TGTGCCAGCAATCTACACCAAGGGACTGAAGCTTTCTTT. The V gene is TRBV27, the J gene TRBJ1-1; no firm D call. The V and J ends lost 7 bases and 5 bases respectively, with 14 bases between them. The CDR3 length is 13 residues. Per germline, CDR1 MNHEY and CDR2 SMNVEV (reference sequence).

This clonotype occurred many times. The DNA of the CDR3 is TGTGCCAGCAGCTTTCAGGGCAGAAACAATGAGCAGTTCTTC. It is translated as CASSFQGRNNEQFF. J is TRBJ2-1 and V is TRBV5-5; possibly TRBD1 for D (5 bases). Germline values: CDR1 SGHKS, CDR2 YYEKEE (reference sequence). With 2 bases removed from V and 5 bases from J, the gap between germline ends came to 11 bases. The CDR3 extends over 14 amino acids.

This clonotype has only a few counts. The genes are TRBV7-9 and TRBJ1-4, with 7 bases lining up with TRBD1. V shed 0 bases and J 0 bases; nucleotides not matched to a gene: 10. This CDR3 is 19 amino acids long. Per the germline V gene, CDR1 is SEHNR and CDR2 is FQNEAQ (reference sequence). CDR3 nucleotide sequence: TGTGCCAGCAGCTTAGCGGGGGACAGCCAACAAGCAACTAATGAAAAACTGTTTTTT. Protein sequence: CASSLAGDSQQATNEKLFF. Full variable domain (remainder filled in from reference TRBV7-9 and TRBJ1-4): DTGVSQNPRHKITKRGQNVTFRCDPISEHNRLYWYRQTLGQGPEFLTYFQNEAQLEKSRLLSDRFSAERPKGSFSTLEIQRTEQGDSAMYLCASSLAGDSQQATNEKLFFGSGTQLSVL.

This clonotype turned up a few times. The rearrangement links TRBV29-1 to TRBJ2-7; 8 nucleotides match TRBD1. Germline V gives CDR1 SQVTM, CDR2 ANQGSEA. V gave up 3 bases and J gave up 6 bases; unmatched junction bases: 7. This CDR3 is 13 amino acids long. In nucleotides, the CDR3 is TGCAGCGTTGATGCTACAGGGGGGCGCGAGCAGTACTTC. Translating it yields CSVDATGGREQYF.

This clonotype came up many times. The chain employs TRBV12-3 or TRBV12-4 and TRBJ2-3, with D perhaps TRBD2 (6 bases). The CDR3 consists of 14 residues. Trimming shortened V by 7 bases and J by 2 bases, and 13 bases separated the two germline ends. In DNA form, the CDR3 reads TGTGCCAGCACGTGGGAGGTCCCCACAGATACGCAGTATTTT. It yields the protein CASTWEVPTDTQYF.

This clonotype was found many times. V and J are TRBV6-1 and TRBJ1-2; no clear D gene. CDR1 is MNHNS and CDR2 is SASEGT in the germline V gene. The CDR3 runs 19 residues. V lost 8 bases to trimming and J lost 1 base, with 29 bases between them. The CDR3 DNA reads TGTGCCAGCTTTTCCCCCCACCGGGATACAGCGACTAGTAACTATGGCTACACCTTC. Translated, it gives CASFSPHRDTATSNYGYTF.

The chain has TRBV4-3 and TRBJ1-2, with D maybe TRBD1 (5 bases). CDR1 LGHNA and CDR2 YSLEER come from the germline V gene. The V and J ends lost 1 base and 5 bases respectively, with 14 bases between them. The CDR3 is 15 residues long. CDR3 bases: TGCGCCAGCAGCCAAGCGGACCCAGGGTTTTATGGCTACACCTTC. This sequence encodes CASSQADPGFYGYTF.

This clonotype was seen a few times. The chain carries TRBV12-3 or TRBV12-4 and TRBJ2-1; D remains ambiguous. V lost 3 bases to trimming and J lost 7 bases, with 13 bases between them. The CDR3 covers 14 residues. CDR3: CASSLASDRNEQFF. The CDR3 DNA is TGTGCCAGCAGTTTGGCTTCGGATAGGAATGAGCAGTTCTTC.

The CDR3 bases are TGTGCCAGCAGGTCGGGGGGAACCTACAATGAGCAGTTCTTC. It is translated as CASRSGGTYNEQFF. This chain links TRBV28 with TRBJ2-1; 7 nucleotides line up with TRBD2. This CDR3 is built from 14 residues. Germline lookup yields CDR1 MDHEN and CDR2 SYDVKM. V gave up 6 bases and J gave up 2 bases; unmatched junction bases: 4. The full variable domain, with the rest looked up from reference TRBV28 and TRBJ2-1, is DVKVTQSSRYLVKRTGEKVFLECVQDMDHENMFWYRQDPGLGLRLIYFSYDVKMKEKGDIPEGYSVSREKKERFSLILESASTNQTSMYLCASRSGGTYNEQFFGPGTRLTVL.

This clonotype has at least ten counts. This sequence joins TRBV28 and TRBJ2-1; 10 bases align to TRBD2. This CDR3 has 14 amino acids. The V segment lost 3 bases and the J segment 11 bases; nucleotides outside the gene matches: 7. The germline V gene encodes CDR1 MDHEN and CDR2 SYDVKM. This chain's CDR3 is CASSFTSGELKQFF. The CDR3 DNA sequence: TGTGCCAGCAGTTTTACTAGCGGGGAGCTTAAGCAGTTCTTC.

At least ten counts were recorded for this clonotype. The rearrangement joins TRBV29-1 to TRBJ2-7; either TRBD1 or TRBD2 may fit D (5 bases each). Germline V gene lookup returns CDR1 SQVTM and CDR2 ANQGSEA. The CDR3 covers 11 residues. Trimming pared 7 bases from V and 7 bases from J, leaving 14 bases between. The CDR3 protein is CSGRDVGEQYF. The DNA for the CDR3 is TGCAGCGGCCGGGACGTGGGGGAGCAGTACTTC.

This clonotype was detected ten times or more. The chain couples TRBV7-2 to TRBJ2-7, with 11 bases fitting TRBD1. There are 16 residues in the CDR3. Per germline, CDR1 SGHTA and CDR2 FQGNSA. V shed 6 bases and J 3 bases; nucleotides not matched to a gene: 10. This CDR3 reads CASSRASGTGGYEQYF. CDR3 DNA sequence: TGTGCCAGCAGTCGGGCCTCCGGGACAGGGGGCTACGAGCAGTACTTC.

In this sample, this clonotype turned up many times. V and J are TRBV5-1 and TRBJ1-1; no clear D gene. Germline V CDR1 and CDR2: SGHRS, YFSETQ. The CDR3 runs 13 residues. V shed 5 bases and J shed 7 bases, with 15 bases lying between them. The CDR3 reads CASSGWTDDEAFF. The CDR3 nucleotides read TGCGCCAGCAGTGGCTGGACGGATGATGAAGCTTTCTTT.

A few counts support this clonotype. The V call is TRBV30, the J call TRBJ2-3; unclear D gene. The V gene lost 5 bases and the J gene lost 2 bases, with 14 bases spanning the gap. This CDR3 contains 14 residues. Germline-derived CDR1 and CDR2 are GTSNPN and SVGIG (reference sequence). The DNA of the CDR3 is TGTGCCTGGGGCGTTTTGGAAATCACAGATACGCAGTATTTT. It translates to CAWGVLEITDTQYF.

This clonotype was detected ten times or more. V is TRBV7-8 and J is TRBJ2-7; 7 bases match TRBD1. Germline CDR1 is SGHVS and CDR2 is FQNEAQ. V was clipped by 6 bases and J by 2 bases; unmatched bases: 4. CDR3 length: 13 residues. In nucleotides, the CDR3 is TGTGCCAGCAGACAAAGGGGGCCCTACGAGCAGTACTTC. The encoded protein is CASRQRGPYEQYF.

This clonotype was seen repeatedly, ten times or more. The rearrangement links TRBV6-2 or TRBV6-3 to TRBJ1-4; D not resolved. Germline CDR1 and CDR2: MNHEY and SVGEGT. The germline V and J ends were trimmed by 6 bases and 7 bases, with 9 bases remaining between them. This CDR3 region has 12 residues. CDR3 nucleotide sequence: TGTGCCAGCAGCCGCACCCGTGAAAAACTGTTTTTT. It encodes CASSRTREKLFF.

This clonotype was counted ten times or more. The chain combines TRBV5-1 with TRBJ1-3; 10 nucleotides align to TRBD1. CDR1 and CDR2 from the germline V gene are SGHRS and YFSETQ. With V trimmed by 4 bases and J by 0 bases, 7 bases remained unmatched. The CDR3 extends over 17 amino acids. The DNA of the CDR3 is TGCGCCAGCAGCCTACTCGGGACAGGGGACTCTGGAAACACCATATATTTT. This gives the protein CASSLLGTGDSGNTIYF.

This chain connects TRBV4-2 to TRBJ1-1; D is ambiguous. Germline V gene sequence: CDR1 LGHNA, CDR2 YNFKEQ. This CDR3 spans 14 amino acids. Trimming took 1 base from V and 4 from J, leaving 10 bases between them. The CDR3 DNA reads as TGTGCCAGCAGCCAAGGGTGGGCGCGCACTGAAGCTTTCTTT. Translated: CASSQGWARTEAFF.

Details on this clonotype: This may come from a read error, since a much larger clone is one base off. The chain couples TRBV6-2 or TRBV6-3 to TRBJ2-7; 7 nucleotides match TRBD2. The V gene end was trimmed by 6 bases and the J gene end by 4 bases; junction bases not matched to a gene: 6. This CDR3 spans 13 amino acids. Germline V gene lookup returns CDR1 MNHEY and CDR2 SVGEGT. The CDR3 nucleotides read TGTGCCAGCAGCCTCCGGGGGGATTACGAGCAGTACTTC. Translation: CASSLRGDYEQYF.

This clonotype was picked up many times. V is TRBV5-1 and J is TRBJ2-5; no firm D call. This CDR3 comprises 14 residues. The V gene lost 0 bases and the J gene lost 0 bases, with 6 bases spanning the gap. Germline-derived CDR1 and CDR2 are SGHRS and YFSETQ. The chain's CDR3 is CASSLDTDQETQYF. The CDR3 DNA follows: TGCGCCAGCAGCTTGGACACGGACCAAGAGACCCAGTACTTC.

The rearrangement links TRBV7-9 to TRBJ2-7; D may be TRBD1 or TRBD2 (5 bases each). The germline V and J ends were trimmed by 1 base and 2 bases, with 15 bases remaining between them. CDR3 length equals 16 residues. CDR1 is SEHNR and CDR2 is FQNEAQ in the germline V gene (reference sequence). This chain's CDR3 is CASSLGGTVRAYEQYF. Written as DNA, the CDR3 is TGTGCCAGCAGCTTAGGAGGGACGGTGAGAGCCTACGAGCAGTACTTC.